These 14 T cell receptor beta chains originate from one sample sequenced in a study of OX40 agonist ivuxolimab in advanced cancers. Clones were sequenced by immunoSEQ multiplex PCR, and TCRdb holds only the in-frame ones, with some missing. The table has 60,000 or so clones, approximately 90% seen once. The sample was CD4+ or CD8+ T cells sorted from blood, taken in a trial of the OX40 agonist ivuxolimab. The origin of the receptors is an adult with an advanced solid tumor such as melanoma, head and neck, liver or kidney cancer.

The chain joins TRBV15 to TRBJ2-1; D might be TRBD1 or TRBD2, each matching 5 bases. Germline assignment: CDR1 LNHNV and CDR2 YYDKDF (reference sequence). The CDR3 runs 14 residues. V shed 2 bases and J shed 9 bases, with 14 bases lying between them. The CDR3 nucleotides read TGTGCCACCAGCAGACGCGCTGGGGGTAGTGAGCAGTTCTTC. This codes for CATSRRAGGSEQFF.

V is TRBV2 and J is TRBJ2-3; 11 bases match TRBD2. V gave up 6 bases and J gave up 2 bases; unmatched junction bases: 7. This CDR3 comprises 16 residues. Germline assignment: CDR1 SNHLY and CDR2 FYNNEI. CDR3 DNA: TGTGCCAGCAGGCCCGGGACTAGCGGCTACACAGATACGCAGTATTTT. It codes for CASRPGTSGYTDTQYF.

The J gene is TRBJ2-5, the V gene TRBV4-1, with D perhaps TRBD1 (6 bases). The CDR3 totals 14 residues. The germline V and J ends were trimmed by 2 bases and 5 bases, with 12 bases remaining between them. Germline CDR1 is MGHRA and CDR2 is YSYEKL. The CDR3 DNA is TGCGCCAGCAGCCAATTACAGGGATACGAGACCCAGTACTTC. As protein: CASSQLQGYETQYF.

The rearrangement uses TRBV2 and TRBJ2-7; D is tentatively TRBD1 or TRBD2 (6 bases each). Trimming took off 1 base at V and 4 bases at J, with 11 bases between the two ends. This CDR3 comprises 14 residues. Germline V gene lookup returns CDR1 SNHLY and CDR2 FYNNEI. The CDR3 region is CASSEEQGGYEQYF. In DNA form, the CDR3 reads TGTGCCAGCAGTGAAGAACAGGGAGGTTACGAGCAGTACTTC.

The rearrangement joins TRBV6-4 to TRBJ2-5; TRBD2 matches at 9 bases. Germline V gene sequence: CDR1 MRHNA, CDR2 SNTAGT. The CDR3 is 15 amino acids. V trimming: 6 bases; J trimming: 4 bases; junction bases outside the gene matches: 9. CDR3 amino acids: CASSLLAGIGETQYF. For the CDR3, the DNA is TGTGCCAGCAGCCTACTAGCGGGCATAGGAGAGACCCAGTACTTC.

The chain has TRBV9 and TRBJ2-1, with 9 bases that match TRBD1. CDR3 size: 14 residues. With V trimmed by 4 bases and J by 4 bases, 3 bases remained unmatched. Germline V CDR1 and CDR2: SGDLS, YYNGEE. The CDR3 bases are TGTGCCAGCAGCCTGGGACAGGGTTACAATGAGCAGTTCTTC. Its translation: CASSLGQGYNEQFF.

This chain uses TRBV7-3 with TRBJ2-2; 9 nucleotides line up with TRBD2. Germline loops: CDR1 SGHTA, CDR2 FQGTGA. The J segment lost 5 bases and the V segment lost 0 bases, leaving 7 bases of the junction unmatched. The CDR3 extends over 17 amino acids. CDR3 coding DNA: TGTGCCAGCAGCTTAACAGGTCTAGCGGGACGGACCGGGGAGCTGTTTTTT. Its translation is CASSLTGLAGRTGELFF.

V and J are TRBV19 and TRBJ1-1; TRBD1 agrees at 7 bases. The CDR3 runs 16 residues. CDR1 is LNHDA and CDR2 is SQIVND in the germline V gene (reference sequence). J gave up 1 base and V 3 bases, and 8 bases lay outside the gene matches. CDR3 in amino acids: CASSIPQQGWNTEAFF. In DNA form, the CDR3 reads TGTGCCAGTAGTATCCCACAACAGGGGTGGAACACTGAAGCTTTCTTT.

V usage is TRBV6-1 and J usage is TRBJ1-1; perhaps TRBD1 as D (5 bases). Trimming stripped 2 bases from V and 4 bases from J, with 17 bases between. The CDR3 consists of 16 residues. The germline V gene has CDR1 MNHNS and CDR2 SASEGT. The CDR3 region has the DNA TGTGCCAGCAGTGAAATGATTGCCCTTAGGGGCACTGAAGCTTTCTTT. As protein: CASSEMIALRGTEAFF.

The rearrangement joins TRBV30 to TRBJ2-7; TRBD2 matches 8 bases. This CDR3 comprises 16 residues. Germline V CDR1 and CDR2: GTSNPN, SVGIG (reference sequence). V shed 0 bases and J 4 bases; nucleotides not matched to a gene: 11. The CDR3 sequence: CAWSVRGVAGIYEQYF. CDR3 sequence (DNA): TGTGCCTGGAGTGTACGCGGGGTAGCGGGAATTTACGAGCAGTACTTC.

J is TRBJ2-1 and V is TRBV7-3; D might be TRBD1 (6 bases). CDR1 is SGHTA, CDR2 FQGTGA, per germline. The CDR3 has 13 amino acids. Trimming removed 2 bases from V and 7 bases from J, with 9 bases in between. The CDR3 sequence is CASSLGGRNEQFF. The CDR3 DNA sequence: TGTGCCAGCAGCTTAGGGGGCCGGAATGAGCAGTTCTTC.

This sequence joins TRBV4-3 and TRBJ2-1; 7 bases line up with TRBD1. Germline V gives CDR1 LGHNA, CDR2 YSLEER. CDR3 length: 13 amino acids. The junction had 1 base not matched to a gene; V was cut back by 0 bases and J by 8 bases. CDR3 DNA: TGCGCCAGCAGCCAAGAAGGGGGCGATGAGCAGTTCTTC. It encodes CASSQEGGDEQFF.

The chain joins TRBV5-1 to TRBJ2-7; weak D call: TRBD1 (7 bases). Deletions cut 0 bases from V and 10 bases from J, with 17 bases between. CDR3 length: 14 amino acids. Germline loops: CDR1 SGHRS, CDR2 YFSETQ. This chain's CDR3 is CASSLAEGAYGQYF. The CDR3 DNA follows: TGCGCCAGCAGCTTGGCGGAGGGGGCCTACGGCCAGTACTTC.

The chain carries TRBV9 and TRBJ2-5, with 13 bases fitting TRBD2. The germline gives CDR1 SGDLS, CDR2 YYNGEE. This CDR3 has 19 amino acids. V dropped 3 bases and J dropped 4; count of bases not matched to a gene: 15. CDR3 in DNA: TGTGCCAGCAGCGCCGGGACTAGCGGGAAAGGGAGGCGTCCAGAGACCCAGTACTTC. It encodes CASSAGTSGKGRRPETQYF. The whole variable domain, remainder taken from reference TRBV9 and TRBJ2-5, is DSGVTQTPKHLITATGQRVTLRCSPRSGDLSVYWYQQSLDQGLQFLIQYYNGEERAKGNILERFSAQQFPDLHSELNLSSLELGDSALYFCASSAGTSGKGRRPETQYFGPGTRLLVL.